The T cell receptor beta chain under discussion was sequenced for a study of cytomegalovirus exposure and HLA in healthy donors. Looked up from germline, CDR1 is LNHDA and CDR2 is SQIVND (reference sequence). There are 15 residues in the CDR3. J lost 8 bases, V lost 7 bases, and 12 bases had no gene match. Study conclusions and caveats: Most subjects had HLA-A and HLA-B alleles reportedly predicted accurately by TCR beta sequences.

Concerning this clone: Its matching antigen is unknown.

In the PCR, 60 Vbeta and 13 Jbeta primers were used. The method was immunoSEQ multiplex PCR; TCRdb's version includes in-frame clones alone and lacks a portion of them. The sample lists 150,000 to 200,000 clones; roughly four fifths were seen once. The chain links TRBV19 to TRBJ2-2; TRBD2 aligns across 8 bases. The specimen sequenced was PBMCs. The sequence was collected from a man aged 50-60 years in good health and CMV-seronegative. This chain's CDR3 is CASTLVSGSGGELFF. CDR3 bases: TGTGCCAGTACCCTTGTGAGCGGGAGTGGTGGGGAGCTGTTTTTT.